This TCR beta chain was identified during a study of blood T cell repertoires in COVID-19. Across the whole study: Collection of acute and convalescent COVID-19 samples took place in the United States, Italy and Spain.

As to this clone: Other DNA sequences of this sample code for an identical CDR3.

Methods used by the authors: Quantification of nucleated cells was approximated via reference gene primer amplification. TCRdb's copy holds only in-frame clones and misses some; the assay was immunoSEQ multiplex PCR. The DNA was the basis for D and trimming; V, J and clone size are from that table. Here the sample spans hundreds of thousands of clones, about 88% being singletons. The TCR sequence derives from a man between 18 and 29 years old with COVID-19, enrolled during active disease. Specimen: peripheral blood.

The CDR3 DNA sequence: TGTGCCAGCAGTTACTCAGGGACAGGGGGCTACGAGCAGTACTTC. It encodes CASSYSGTGGYEQYF. The rearrangement links TRBV6-5 to TRBJ2-7; TRBD1 matches 11 bases. The V gene's germline CDR1 is MNHEY and CDR2 SVGAGI. With 0 bases clipped from V and 3 bases from J, the junction kept 1 base outside the gene matches. The CDR3 loop spans 15 amino acids.